This T cell receptor (beta chain) was observed in a study of PD-1 blockade in classical Hodgkin lymphoma. TCRdb's copy holds only in-frame clones and misses some; the assay was immunoSEQ multiplex PCR. Of 20,000 to 25,000 clones detected, over 65% appear once; the ten largest clones hold 40%. Study outcomes and limitations: Lower baseline TCR diversity marked trial partial responders and progressors. CD4+ TCR diversity climbed significantly by C4D1, unlike CD8+ TCR diversity. The causes of the repertoire differences, possibly disease activity or prior therapy, remain undefined. Newly diagnosed patients were said to have less baseline TCR diversity than healthy donors did.

The CDR3 spans 13 residues. CDR1 is SEHNR, CDR2 FQNEAQ, per germline (reference sequence). V gave up 5 bases and J gave up 2 bases, with 10 bases separating them. With no exception, relapse followed autologous stem cell transplantation in all patients, and brentuximab vedotin exposure varied. As regards this clone: Its antigen is undetermined.

The sequenced sample was peripheral blood mononuclear cells (PBMCs), obtained before the second cycle of nivolumab. This sequence originates from a human donor with classical Hodgkin lymphoma. The chain links TRBV7-9 to TRBJ2-7; no clear D. This chain's CDR3 is CASSLPGPYEQYF. The DNA for the CDR3 is TGTGCCAGCAGCCTACCCGGTCCCTACGAGCAGTACTTC.